This T cell receptor beta chain derives from a study of technical replicates of blood from a few donors (dated 2017 in TCRdb). Of note for this clone: Its antigen has not been determined. No base qualities exist here, and no much larger clone lies one base off it.

The CDR3 numbers 14 residues from cysteine through phenylalanine. Only the CDR3 DNA stays, 42 bases, in frame from base 1. The germline V end is reduced by 0 bases and the J end by 4 bases; junction bases left unmatched: 2. Looking up the germline V gene yields CDR1 SGHRS and CDR2 YFSETQ. Library construction relied on the immunoSEQ multiplex PCR assay. The table was pulled from immuneACCESS by TCRdb, which kept in-frame rearrangements only. Such tables lose some clones; where checked, under half of the loss comes from unresolved V genes, and the rest has no known cause. The sample table contains just under 100,000 clones; only one count was recorded for 95% of them. The ten largest clones capture more than 0.2% of the sample.

The chain is assembled from TRBV5-1 and TRBJ2-5, and TRBD2 matches 8 of the central bases. The sequence was obtained from a human donor in good health. Sequenced sample: T cells isolated from PBMCs. The DNA sequence reads TGCGCCAGCAGCTTGGGGCTAGCGGGAGAGACCCAGTACTTC. It codes for CASSLGLAGETQYF.